The 20 T cell receptor beta chains below were found in one sample sequenced in a study of cytomegalovirus exposure and HLA in healthy donors. The PCR made use of 60 Vbeta and 13 Jbeta primers. Sequenced by immunoSEQ multiplex PCR; TCRdb stores in-frame clones only, minus some. This table holds some 110,000 clones, roughly 79% found once. The sequenced sample consisted of PBMCs. The origin of the receptors is a woman aged 18-29 years in good health and CMV-seronegative.

The chain recombines TRBV10-3 with TRBJ1-6; D gene uncertain. CDR3 length equals 15 residues. V lost 3 bases to trimming and J lost 6 bases, with 12 bases between them. The germline V gene encodes CDR1 ENHRY and CDR2 SYGVKD. This chain's CDR3 is CAISENVGGNSPLHF. CDR3 coding DNA: TGTGCCATCAGTGAAAACGTAGGCGGTAATTCACCCCTCCACTTT.

The chain recombines TRBV28 with TRBJ2-7; no firm D call. Germline lookup yields CDR1 MDHEN and CDR2 SYDVKM. Trimming took 3 bases from V and 3 from J, leaving 6 bases between them. There are 12 residues in the CDR3. CDR3 region: CASSLGHYEQYF. CDR3 sequence (DNA): TGTGCCAGCAGTTTGGGCCACTACGAGCAGTACTTC.

The gene calls are TRBV5-1 and TRBJ1-2; 7 nucleotides line up with TRBD1. The CDR3 is made up of 14 amino acids. Losses at the gene ends were 0 bases for V and 5 bases for J; bases not matched to a gene: 4. Germline CDR1 SGHRS, CDR2 YFSETQ. For the CDR3, the DNA is TGCGCCAGCAGCTTGGACAGGGGATATTATGGCTACACCTTC. This gives the protein CASSLDRGYYGYTF.

In its sample, this clone was seen a few times. V and J are TRBV5-4 and TRBJ1-5, with 9 nucleotides matching TRBD1. Trimming at V came to 4 bases and at J to 7 bases, leaving 6 bases not matched to a gene. Germline lookup yields CDR1 SGHNT and CDR2 YYREEE (reference sequence). This CDR3 contains 14 residues. The CDR3 coding sequence is TGTGCCAGCAGCCTACAGGGGGCAGACCAGCCCCAGCATTTT. It codes for CASSLQGADQPQHF.

This clone occurred once. The chain is built from TRBV29-1 and TRBJ1-2; 10 bases agree with TRBD1. The germline CDR1 and CDR2 sequences are SQVTM and ANQGSEA. CDR3 size: 16 residues. Trimming cost V 6 bases and J 5 bases; bases outside gene matches: 15. The CDR3 nucleotides are TGCAGCGTCGACGGGACAGGGGATAGTAGGCGTTATGGCTACACCTTC. Its translation: CSVDGTGDSRRYGYTF.

The chain joins TRBV29-1 to TRBJ2-4; D is possibly TRBD2 (6 bases). V lost 4 bases to trimming and J lost 4 bases, with 11 bases between them. CDR3 length equals 13 residues. CDR1 is SQVTM, CDR2 ANQGSEA, per germline. This CDR3 is CSVGEDEKNIQYF. Here the CDR3 DNA reads TGCAGCGTTGGGGAGGACGAGAAAAACATTCAGTACTTC.

The J gene is TRBJ1-2, the V gene TRBV5-1; 10 nucleotides agree with TRBD1. The V segment lost 3 bases and the J segment 2 bases; nucleotides outside the gene matches: 10. CDR1 and CDR2 from the germline V gene are SGHRS and YFSETQ. The CDR3 is 17 residues long. CDR3 coding DNA: TGCGCCAGCAGCTCGACCGGGACAGGGGCCTTAAACTATGGCTACACCTTC. Translated, it gives CASSSTGTGALNYGYTF. Full variable domain (rest looked up from reference TRBV5-1 and TRBJ1-2): KAGVTQTPRYLIKTRGQQVTLSCSPISGHRSVSWYQQTPGQGLQFLFEYFSETQRNKGNFPGRFSGRQFSNSRSEMNVSTLELGDSALYLCASSSTGTGALNYGYTFGSGTRLTVV.

The chain has TRBV11-3 and TRBJ1-5; no clear D gene. The ends were cut back, 1 base at V and 0 bases at J, with 10 bases in the middle. This CDR3 is built from 16 residues. Germline lookup yields CDR1 SGHNT and CDR2 YENEEA. The CDR3 loop is CASSLGRVDSNQPQHF. Here the CDR3 DNA reads TGTGCCAGCAGCTTAGGAAGAGTAGATAGCAATCAGCCCCAGCATTTT.

The V call is TRBV7-6, the J call TRBJ2-1; 10 nucleotides match TRBD2. The CDR3 is 15 residues long. Trimming took 0 bases from V and 9 from J; bases not matched to a gene: 5. In germline, CDR1 is SGHVS, CDR2 FNYEAQ. The CDR3, as DNA: TGTGCCAGCAGCTTAGCCAGCGGGGGGGCCGGTGAGCAGTTCTTC. This encodes CASSLASGGAGEQFF.

This chain links TRBV5-4 with TRBJ1-2; D is possibly TRBD1 (5 bases). The CDR3 has 13 amino acids. V was cut by 3 bases and J by 5 bases, with 11 bases left in between. Germline CDR1 is SGHNT and CDR2 is YYREEE (reference sequence). The CDR3 spells CASSSSRAYGYTF. The CDR3 DNA reads TGTGCCAGCAGCTCGTCCAGGGCTTATGGCTACACCTTC.

The CDR3 sequence: CASSGGLSATNEKLFF. As DNA, the CDR3 is TGTGCCAGCAGTGGGGGACTCTCCGCAACTAATGAAAAACTGTTTTTT. V gene TRBV2 combines with J gene TRBJ1-4; a possible D gene is TRBD1 (5 bases). The CDR3 runs 16 residues. Trimming stripped 4 bases from V and 0 bases from J, with 12 bases between. Germline values: CDR1 SNHLY, CDR2 FYNNEI.

This chain uses TRBV11-1 with TRBJ1-1; D uncertain. The V end lost 2 bases, the J end lost 1 base, and 5 bases lay between the germline ends. The CDR3 runs to 13 residues. Germline V gives CDR1 SGHAT, CDR2 FQDESV (reference sequence). For the CDR3, the DNA is TGTGCCAGCAGCTTAACTAAGAACACTGAAGCTTTCTTT. Amino acids: CASSLTKNTEAFF.

As to this clone: A junction end diverges from the germline sequence, so it may reflect a read error. This chain links TRBV7-7 with TRBJ2-1; the D gene is possibly TRBD1 (6 bases). The CDR3 has 13 amino acids. Germline CDR1 reads SSHAT; CDR2 reads FNYEAQ (reference sequence). The CDR3 protein is CASSSQGYNEQFF. The CDR3 DNA follows: TGTGCTAGCAGCTCTCAGGGGTACAATGAGCAGTTCTTC.

This clone was seen once. The chain has TRBV6-6 and TRBJ1-1; 9 nucleotides align to TRBD1. Germline CDR1 MNHNY, CDR2 SVGAGI (reference sequence). The V gene end was trimmed by 2 bases and the J gene end by 0 bases; junction bases not matched to a gene: 4. The CDR3 loop spans 16 amino acids. The CDR3 region is CASSYQTGGMNTEAFF. Here the CDR3 DNA reads TGTGCCAGCAGTTACCAGACAGGGGGGATGAACACTGAAGCTTTCTTT.

About this clone itself: With a much larger clone just one base away, this may be a read error. The rearrangement uses TRBV25-1 and TRBJ2-7; D is uncertain. The CDR3 has 11 amino acids. The V gene lost 5 bases and the J gene lost 3 bases, with 5 bases spanning the gap. Germline values: CDR1 MGHDK, CDR2 SYGVNS. CDR3: CASSTFYEQYF. CDR3 sequence (DNA): TGTGCCAGCAGTACTTTCTACGAGCAGTACTTC.

The chain carries TRBV29-1 and TRBJ2-2; D may be TRBD1 (6 bases). The CDR3 covers 14 residues. Germline loops: CDR1 SQVTM, CDR2 ANQGSEA. With 4 bases removed from V and 3 bases from J, the gap between germline ends came to 12 bases. The CDR3 nucleotides read TGCAGCGTTGCAGACAGGAAGGACACCGGGGAGCTGTTTTTT. It encodes CSVADRKDTGELFF.

The V and J genes are TRBV10-2 and TRBJ2-4; 10 bases are a match to TRBD1. CDR1 WSHSY and CDR2 SAAADI come from the germline V gene. There are 16 residues in the CDR3. Losses at the gene ends were 5 bases for V and 2 bases for J; bases not matched to a gene: 6. CDR3 amino acids: CASSPDRGRSKNIQYF. DNA of the CDR3: TGCGCCAGCAGTCCCGACAGGGGGCGGTCCAAAAACATTCAGTACTTC.

This chain joins TRBV5-1 and TRBJ1-1, with D perhaps matching TRBD1 (6 bases). Germline V gene data show CDR1 as SGHRS and CDR2 as YFSETQ. V was cut by 1 base and J by 1 base, with 11 bases left in between. CDR3 length equals 15 residues. Here the CDR3 DNA reads TGCGCCAGCAGCTTGCGCCAGGGGAGGAACACTGAAGCTTTCTTT. It encodes CASSLRQGRNTEAFF. The variable domain in full, with the rest retrieved from reference TRBV5-1 and TRBJ1-1, is KAGVTQTPRYLIKTRGQQVTLSCSPISGHRSVSWYQQTPGQGLQFLFEYFSETQRNKGNFPGRFSGRQFSNSRSEMNVSTLELGDSALYLCASSLRQGRNTEAFFGQGTRLTVV.

The rearrangement joins TRBV6-1 to TRBJ1-6, with D unresolved. The ends were cut back, 0 bases at V and 10 bases at J, with 7 bases in the middle. This CDR3 is 13 amino acids long. Germline CDR1 is MNHNS and CDR2 is SASEGT. CDR3 bases: TGTGCCAGCAGTGAAGCAACGGGGTCACCCCTCCACTTT. Its translation: CASSEATGSPLHF.

The chain combines TRBV14 with TRBJ1-1, with D uncertain. Germline loops: CDR1 SGHDN, CDR2 FVKESK. Trimming removed 2 bases from V and 4 bases from J, with 14 bases in between. This CDR3 has 15 amino acids. As DNA, the CDR3 is TGTGCCAGCAGCCAAAGCGTAATGGGGAGCACTGAAGCTTTCTTT. Translation: CASSQSVMGSTEAFF. Full variable domain (remainder filled in from reference TRBV14 and TRBJ1-1): EAGVTQFPSHSVIEKGQTVTLRCDPISGHDNLYWYRRVMGKEIKFLLHFVKESKQDESGMPNNRFLAERTGGTYSTLKVQPAELEDSGVYFCASSQSVMGSTEAFFGQGTRLTVV.